The 9 T cell receptor beta chains given below trace back to one sample, sequenced in a study of blood T cell repertoires in COVID-19. Data came from immunoSEQ multiplex PCR; TCRdb stores just in-frame clones and leaves some out. This sample carries hundreds of thousands of clones, 85% to 90% of them seen once, and the ten largest clones take over 0.7%. The sample taken for sequencing was peripheral blood. Receptors were obtained from a man between 18 and 29 years old with COVID-19, enrolled during active disease.

This chain joins TRBV19 and TRBJ1-1; D is perhaps TRBD1 (5 bases). The V gene lost 7 bases and the J gene lost 0 bases, with 12 bases spanning the gap. Germline V gene data show CDR1 as LNHDA and CDR2 as SQIVND (reference sequence). CDR3 length: 14 residues. The CDR3 nucleotides are TGTGCCAGTACCCTTGGGGCTTTGAACACTGAAGCTTTCTTT. Translated, it gives CASTLGALNTEAFF.

DNA of the CDR3: TGCGCCAGCAGCTGGGACAGGGGGTCAAACACCATATATTTT. This sequence encodes CASSWDRGSNTIYF. This rearrangement joins TRBV5-1 to TRBJ1-3; TRBD1 aligns across 11 bases. With 3 bases clipped from V and 6 bases from J, the junction kept 2 bases outside the gene matches. Germline CDR1 is SGHRS and CDR2 is YFSETQ. This CDR3 has 14 residues.

This clone came up once. J is TRBJ2-1 and V is TRBV4-1; 11 bases are a match to TRBD2. The V and J ends lost 4 bases and 8 bases, in that order; junction bases with no gene match: 13. CDR1 MGHRA and CDR2 YSYEKL come from the germline V gene. The CDR3 spans 17 residues. This CDR3 reads CASSPIRLAGLVDEQFF. In nucleotides, the CDR3 is TGCGCCAGCAGCCCCATCAGACTAGCGGGGTTGGTCGATGAGCAGTTCTTC.

The chain couples TRBV6-5 to TRBJ1-4, with 8 bases aligning to TRBD1. The J segment lost 8 bases and the V segment lost 11 bases, leaving 10 bases of the junction unmatched. Germline V gene data show CDR1 as MNHEY and CDR2 as SVGAGI. There are 13 residues in the CDR3. CDR3 amino acids: CAASGTGGEKLFF. The CDR3 DNA reads as TGTGCCGCCTCGGGGACAGGAGGCGAAAAACTGTTTTTT.

The rearrangement uses TRBV15 and TRBJ2-7; tentatively, D is TRBD2 (6 bases). V was shortened by 0 bases and J by 0 bases, with 21 bases between the two germline ends. Germline V gene lookup returns CDR1 LNHNV and CDR2 YYDKDF (reference sequence). This CDR3 has 19 residues. DNA of the CDR3: TGTGCCACCAGCAGAGATTTACAACTAGGGACTCCGAGCTCCTACGAGCAGTACTTC. Translating it yields CATSRDLQLGTPSSYEQYF. Full variable domain (outside the CDR3, taken from reference TRBV15 and TRBJ2-7): DAMVIQNPRYQVTQFGKPVTLSCSQTLNHNVMYWYQQKSSQAPKLLFHYYDKDFNNEADTPDNFQSRRPNTSFCFLDIRSPGLGDTAMYLCATSRDLQLGTPSSYEQYFGPGTRLTVT.

This rearrangement joins TRBV18 to TRBJ1-4, with TRBD1 as a possible D gene (6 bases). The V end was cut by 2 bases, the J end by 8 bases, with 12 bases between. The germline gives CDR1 KGHSH, CDR2 LQKENI. The CDR3 length is 14 residues. The CDR3 reads CASSPIQGREKLFF. In DNA form, the CDR3 reads TGTGCCAGCTCACCAATTCAGGGGCGAGAAAAACTGTTTTTT.

Points on this clone: Additional DNA sequences in this sample encode the identical CDR3. The chain is built from TRBV7-9 and TRBJ1-1; weak D call: TRBD1 (5 bases). This CDR3 comprises 14 residues. Germline V gene sequence: CDR1 SEHNR, CDR2 FQNEAQ (reference sequence). The V and J ends lost 5 bases and 1 base respectively, with 11 bases between them. The CDR3 nucleotides are TGTGCCAGCAGCCTGGGGCAGGGGAACACTGAAGCTTTCTTT. It encodes CASSLGQGNTEAFF. The full variable domain, rest sourced from reference TRBV7-9 and TRBJ1-1, is DTGVSQNPRHKITKRGQNVTFRCDPISEHNRLYWYRQTLGQGPEFLTYFQNEAQLEKSRLLSDRFSAERPKGSFSTLEIQRTEQGDSAMYLCASSLGQGNTEAFFGQGTRLTVV.

This rearrangement joins TRBV5-1 to TRBJ2-5; 13 bases are a match to TRBD2. CDR3 length: 15 amino acids. The junction had 4 bases not matched to a gene; V was cut back by 5 bases and J by 3 bases. CDR1 and CDR2 from the germline V gene are SGHRS and YFSETQ. CDR3 in amino acids: CASRLAGGPEETQYF. DNA of the CDR3: TGCGCCAGCAGACTAGCGGGGGGGCCCGAAGAGACCCAGTACTTC.

V gene TRBV19 combines with J gene TRBJ2-5; D possibly corresponds to TRBD1 (6 bases). The CDR3 spans 13 residues. The germline V and J ends were trimmed by 5 bases and 5 bases, with 12 bases remaining between them. CDR1 is LNHDA, CDR2 SQIVND, per germline (reference sequence). The CDR3 reads CASSLQGSETQYF. CDR3 DNA: TGTGCCAGTAGTCTACAGGGTTCGGAGACCCAGTACTTC.